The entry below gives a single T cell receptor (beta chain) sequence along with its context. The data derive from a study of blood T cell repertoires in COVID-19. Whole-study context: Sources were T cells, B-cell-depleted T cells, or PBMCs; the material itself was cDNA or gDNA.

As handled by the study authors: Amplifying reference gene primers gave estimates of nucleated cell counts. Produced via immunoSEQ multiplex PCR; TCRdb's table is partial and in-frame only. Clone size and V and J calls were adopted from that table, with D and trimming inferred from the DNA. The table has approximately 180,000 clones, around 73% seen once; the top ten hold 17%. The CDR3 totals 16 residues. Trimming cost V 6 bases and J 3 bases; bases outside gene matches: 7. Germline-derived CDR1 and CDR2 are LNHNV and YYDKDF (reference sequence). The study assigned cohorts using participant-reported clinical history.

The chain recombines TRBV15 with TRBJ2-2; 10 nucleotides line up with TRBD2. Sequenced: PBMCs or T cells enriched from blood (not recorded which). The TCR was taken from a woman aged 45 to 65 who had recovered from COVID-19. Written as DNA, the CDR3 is TGTGCCACCAGGGGGGCTAGCGGGAGTTACACCGGGGAGCTGTTTTTT. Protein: CATRGASGSYTGELFF.